This T cell receptor (beta chain) was captured in a study of cytomegalovirus exposure and HLA in healthy donors. CDR1 SGHNT and CDR2 YYREEE come from the germline V gene (reference sequence). The length of the CDR3 is 15 residues. V was shortened by 0 bases and J by 4 bases, with 14 bases between the two germline ends. The data were produced by immunoSEQ multiplex PCR, yet TCRdb's version contains in-frame clones alone and is incomplete. The table records about 160,000 clones, over 80% of them present only once. A remark on this clone: The antigen is not known.

Study conclusions and caveats: Reported performance of the classifier showed diagnosis of cytomegalovirus status with high specificity and sensitivity.

Input material: PBMCs. This clonotype was sampled from a man aged 30 to 39 in good health and CMV-seropositive. This rearrangement joins TRBV5-4 to TRBJ2-7; TRBD1 is a possible D gene (6 bases). CDR3 DNA sequence: TGTGCCAGCAGCTTGGCGTGGGGGCCTGGGTACGAGCAGTACTTC. Its protein is CASSLAWGPGYEQYF.